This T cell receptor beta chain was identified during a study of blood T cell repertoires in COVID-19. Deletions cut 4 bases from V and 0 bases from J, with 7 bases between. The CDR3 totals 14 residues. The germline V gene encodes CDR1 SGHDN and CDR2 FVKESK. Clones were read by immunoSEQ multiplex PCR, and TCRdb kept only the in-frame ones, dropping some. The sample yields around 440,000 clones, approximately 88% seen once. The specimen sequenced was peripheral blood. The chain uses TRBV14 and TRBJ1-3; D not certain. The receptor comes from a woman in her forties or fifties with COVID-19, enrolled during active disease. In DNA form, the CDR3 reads TGTGCCAGCAGCCCCCCTAGCTCTGGAAACACCATATATTTT. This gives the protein CASSPPSSGNTIYF.